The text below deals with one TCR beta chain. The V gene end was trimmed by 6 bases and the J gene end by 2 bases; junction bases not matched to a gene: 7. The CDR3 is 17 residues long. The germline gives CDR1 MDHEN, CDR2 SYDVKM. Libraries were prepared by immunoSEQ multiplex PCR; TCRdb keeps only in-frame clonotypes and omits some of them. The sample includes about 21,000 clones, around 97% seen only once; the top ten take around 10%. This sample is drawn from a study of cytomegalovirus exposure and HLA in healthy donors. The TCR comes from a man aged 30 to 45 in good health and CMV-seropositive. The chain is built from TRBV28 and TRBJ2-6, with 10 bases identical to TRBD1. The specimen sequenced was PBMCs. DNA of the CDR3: TGTGCCAGCAGCCGGGACAGGGGTGCTACTGGGGCCAACGTCCTGACTTTC. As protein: CASSRDRGATGANVLTF.